The rows below give T cell receptor beta chains drawn from one sample of a study of long-term antiretroviral therapy in people with HIV. Here immunoSEQ multiplex PCR was the method, and the copy in TCRdb shows in-frame clones only, minus some. The table shows 29,000 or so clones, with roughly 96% occurring only once. Sequencing was performed on unsorted PBMCs, taken 5.3 years after starting antiretroviral therapy. The receptors here all came from a man younger than 45 with HIV. The conserved cysteine and the conserved F or W are not part of the CDR3 here.

CDR3 length	V gene	J gene	CDR3 protein
12	TRBV29-1	TRBJ2-7	SVEEGAGGYEQY
12	TRBV5-5	TRBJ1-1	ASSSNTGTPRAF
14	TRBV27	TRBJ2-2	ATNPSPTGDTGELF
11	TRBV19	TRBJ2-5	ASSRTSAETQY
12	TRBV4-1	TRBJ1-1	ASSRDRGPTEAF
11	TRBV2	TRBJ1-2	ASGSGRSYGYT
14	TRBV6-4	TRBJ2-1	ASSIGTSGPYNEQF
16	TRBV6-1	TRBJ2-3	ASSEWPGTSGSTDTQY
14	TRBV11-1	TRBJ2-2	ASSATSGRAAGELF
11	TRBV19	TRBJ2-5	ASTDRTEETQY
11	TRBV5-1	TRBJ2-7	ASSLDRPYEQY
13	TRBV6-6	TRBJ2-7	ASSTGLAALYEQY
13	TRBV5-1	TRBJ2-2	ASEPGLAVSGELF
13	TRBV7-2	TRBJ2-1	ASSLDRAAYNEQF
12	TRBV10-3	TRBJ1-1	AIRSPGGGTEAF
14	TRBV5-1	TRBJ2-7	ASSFGLAEPTYEQY
11	TRBV29-1	TRBJ1-2	SVEEGSNYGYT
14	TRBV5-1	TRBJ2-6	ASSLANLAGANVLT
11	TRBV18	TRBJ1-1	ASSPGQNTEAF
13	TRBV5-1	TRBJ2-7	ASSLDPGLDYEQY
13	TRBV6-4	TRBJ2-3	ASSGTGADTDTQY
12	TRBV5-1	TRBJ1-4	ASSLDGSPQHLF
13	TRBV28	TRBJ1-1	ASSLLFRFNTEAF
10	TRBV5-6	TRBJ2-3	ASSLVSDTQY
13	TRBV18	TRBJ1-1	ASSPLSQKNTEAF
12	TRBV11-3	TRBJ2-2	ASSSGPNTGELF
13	TRBV7-6	TRBJ1-2	ASSARTGVHYGYT
12	TRBV6-1	TRBJ2-7	ASSERWGLIEQY
12	TRBV2	TRBJ2-5	ASSDISGMETQY
12	TRBV27	TRBJ2-5	ASSPLGERETQY
16	TRBV5-4	TRBJ1-2	ASSLLVSRGISYSGYT
12	TRBV7-9	TRBJ1-1	ASSLLGQLSEAF
12	TRBV7-2	TRBJ2-3	ASSPPPSTDTQY
11	TRBV4-1	TRBJ2-1	ASSQVPPDEQF
13	TRBV15	TRBJ2-7	ATSRESSTSYEQY
12	TRBV5-1	TRBJ1-5	ASSPSGGNQPQH